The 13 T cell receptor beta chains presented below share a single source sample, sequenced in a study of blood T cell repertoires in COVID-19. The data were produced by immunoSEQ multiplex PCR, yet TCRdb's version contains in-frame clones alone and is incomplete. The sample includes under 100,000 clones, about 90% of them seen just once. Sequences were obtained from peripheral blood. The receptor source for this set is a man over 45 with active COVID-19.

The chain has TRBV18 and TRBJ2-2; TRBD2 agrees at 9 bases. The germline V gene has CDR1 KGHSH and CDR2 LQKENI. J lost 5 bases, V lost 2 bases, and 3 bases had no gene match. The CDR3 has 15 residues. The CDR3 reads CASSPSAGGTGELFF. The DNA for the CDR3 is TGTGCCAGCTCACCATCGGCGGGAGGGACCGGGGAGCTGTTTTTT.

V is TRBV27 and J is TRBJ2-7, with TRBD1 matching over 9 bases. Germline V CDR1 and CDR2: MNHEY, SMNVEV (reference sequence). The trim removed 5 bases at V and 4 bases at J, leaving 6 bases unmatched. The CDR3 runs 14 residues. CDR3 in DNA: TGTGCCAGCAGTAAACAGGGGGCAGAATACGAGCAGTACTTC. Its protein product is CASSKQGAEYEQYF.

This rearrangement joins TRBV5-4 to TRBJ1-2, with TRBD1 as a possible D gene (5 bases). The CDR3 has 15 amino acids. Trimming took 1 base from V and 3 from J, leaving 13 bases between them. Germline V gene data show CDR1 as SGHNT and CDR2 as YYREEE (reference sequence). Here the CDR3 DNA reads TGTGCCAGCAGCTTGAGAGGGGAGGGCCACTATGGCTACACCTTC. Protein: CASSLRGEGHYGYTF. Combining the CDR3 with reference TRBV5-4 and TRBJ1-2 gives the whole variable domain ETGVTQSPTHLIKTRGQQVTLRCSSQSGHNTVSWYQQALGQGPQFIFQYYREEENGRGNFPPRFSGLQFPNYSSELNVNALELDDSALYLCASSLRGEGHYGYTFGSGTRLTVV.

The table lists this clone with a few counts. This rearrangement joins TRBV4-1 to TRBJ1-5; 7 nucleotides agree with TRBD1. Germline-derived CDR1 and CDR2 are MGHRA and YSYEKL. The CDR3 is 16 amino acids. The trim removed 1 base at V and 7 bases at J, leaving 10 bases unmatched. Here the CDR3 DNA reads TGCGCCAGCAGCCAAGGGGTAGGGGGCGCGGGGCAGCCCCAGCATTTT. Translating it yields CASSQGVGGAGQPQHF.

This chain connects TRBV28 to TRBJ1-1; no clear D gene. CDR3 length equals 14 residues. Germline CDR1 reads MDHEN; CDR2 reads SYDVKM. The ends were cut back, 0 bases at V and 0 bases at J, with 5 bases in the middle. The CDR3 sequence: CASSLWQMNTEAFF. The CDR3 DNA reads TGTGCCAGCAGTTTATGGCAGATGAACACTGAAGCTTTCTTT. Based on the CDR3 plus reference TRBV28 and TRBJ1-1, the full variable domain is DVKVTQSSRYLVKRTGEKVFLECVQDMDHENMFWYRQDPGLGLRLIYFSYDVKMKEKGDIPEGYSVSREKKERFSLILESASTNQTSMYLCASSLWQMNTEAFFGQGTRLTVV.

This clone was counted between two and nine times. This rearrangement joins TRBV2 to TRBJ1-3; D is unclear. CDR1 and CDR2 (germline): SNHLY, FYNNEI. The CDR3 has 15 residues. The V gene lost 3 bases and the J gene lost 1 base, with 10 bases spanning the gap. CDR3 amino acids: CASSDSTGSGNTIYF. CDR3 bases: TGTGCCAGCAGTGACAGTACGGGTTCTGGAAACACCATATATTTT.

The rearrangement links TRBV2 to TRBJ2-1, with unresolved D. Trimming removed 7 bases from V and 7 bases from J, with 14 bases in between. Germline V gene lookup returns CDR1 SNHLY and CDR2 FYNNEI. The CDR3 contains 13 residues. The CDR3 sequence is CASKLADVNEQFF. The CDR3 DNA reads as TGTGCCAGCAAGCTCGCCGATGTTAATGAGCAGTTCTTC.

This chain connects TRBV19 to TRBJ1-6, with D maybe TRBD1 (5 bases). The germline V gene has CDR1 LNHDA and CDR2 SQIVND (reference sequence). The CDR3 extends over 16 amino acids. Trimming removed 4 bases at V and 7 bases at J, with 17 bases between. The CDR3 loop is CASSNRDSLSNSPLHF. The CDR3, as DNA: TGTGCCAGTAGTAACCGGGACTCCCTTTCCAATTCACCCCTCCACTTT.

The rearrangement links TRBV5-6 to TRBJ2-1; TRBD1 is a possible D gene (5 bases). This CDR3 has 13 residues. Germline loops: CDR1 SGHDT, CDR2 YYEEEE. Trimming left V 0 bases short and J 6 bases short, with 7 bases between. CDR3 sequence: CASSLEQVNEQFF. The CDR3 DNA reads TGTGCCAGCAGCTTGGAACAGGTCAATGAGCAGTTCTTC.

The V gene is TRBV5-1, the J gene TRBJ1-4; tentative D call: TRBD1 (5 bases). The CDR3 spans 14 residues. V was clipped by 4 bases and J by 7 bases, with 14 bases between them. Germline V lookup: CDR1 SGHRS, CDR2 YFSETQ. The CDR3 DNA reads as TGCGCCAGCAGCCCTGGGGGGGGGAGTGAAAAACTGTTTTTT. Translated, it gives CASSPGGGSEKLFF. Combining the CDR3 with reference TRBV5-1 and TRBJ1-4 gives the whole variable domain KAGVTQTPRYLIKTRGQQVTLSCSPISGHRSVSWYQQTPGQGLQFLFEYFSETQRNKGNFPGRFSGRQFSNSRSEMNVSTLELGDSALYLCASSPGGGSEKLFFGSGTQLSVL.

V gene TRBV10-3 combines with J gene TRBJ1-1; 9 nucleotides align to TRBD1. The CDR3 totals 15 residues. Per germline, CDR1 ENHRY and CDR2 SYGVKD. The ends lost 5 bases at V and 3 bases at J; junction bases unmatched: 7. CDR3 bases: TGTGCCATCAGTAAACAGGGGGCCCGTGACACTGAAGCTTTCTTT. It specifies CAISKQGARDTEAFF.

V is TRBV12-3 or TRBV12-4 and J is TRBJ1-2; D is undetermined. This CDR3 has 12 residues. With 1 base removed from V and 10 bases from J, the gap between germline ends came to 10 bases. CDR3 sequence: CASSLGSTHYTF. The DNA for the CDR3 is TGTGCCAGCAGTTTAGGGTCCACTCACTACACCTTC.

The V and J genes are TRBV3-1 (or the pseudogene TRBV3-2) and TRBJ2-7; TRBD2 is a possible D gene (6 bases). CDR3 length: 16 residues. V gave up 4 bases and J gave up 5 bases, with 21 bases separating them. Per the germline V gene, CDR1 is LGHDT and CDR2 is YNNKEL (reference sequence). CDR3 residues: CASSRTTGTLRDEQYF. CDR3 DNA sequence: TGTGCCAGCAGCCGGACTACCGGGACCCTCCGGGACGAGCAGTACTTC.